This entry describes one TCR beta chain. The record originates from a study of blood T cell repertoires in COVID-19. Study information: Sites across the United States, Italy and Spain contributed samples from acute and convalescent COVID-19. T cells, B-cell-depleted T cells, or PBMCs provided the cDNA or gDNA that served as material.

In the original processing: Cell counts per sample came from amplifying reference gene primers. The repertoire was sequenced with immunoSEQ multiplex PCR; TCRdb's copy has only in-frame clones and lacks some. V, J and clone size are those of that table, while D and trimming were read from the DNA. The sample has about 150,000 clones, approximately 86% seen once; the top ten hold about 2.4%. CDR1 and CDR2 from the germline V gene are MNHEY and SMNVEV (reference sequence). The V segment lost 2 bases and the J segment 8 bases; nucleotides outside the gene matches: 12. The CDR3 totals 18 residues. Sequencing input: peripheral blood. This sequence was found in a woman in her 70s with acute or convalescent COVID-19. V and J are TRBV27 and TRBJ1-6, with 10 positions matching TRBD1. CDR3 DNA sequence: TGTGCCAGCAGTTTACGGGTGTTGGACAGGGGGTTCGATTCACCCCTCCACTTT. This translates into CASSLRVLDRGFDSPLHF.